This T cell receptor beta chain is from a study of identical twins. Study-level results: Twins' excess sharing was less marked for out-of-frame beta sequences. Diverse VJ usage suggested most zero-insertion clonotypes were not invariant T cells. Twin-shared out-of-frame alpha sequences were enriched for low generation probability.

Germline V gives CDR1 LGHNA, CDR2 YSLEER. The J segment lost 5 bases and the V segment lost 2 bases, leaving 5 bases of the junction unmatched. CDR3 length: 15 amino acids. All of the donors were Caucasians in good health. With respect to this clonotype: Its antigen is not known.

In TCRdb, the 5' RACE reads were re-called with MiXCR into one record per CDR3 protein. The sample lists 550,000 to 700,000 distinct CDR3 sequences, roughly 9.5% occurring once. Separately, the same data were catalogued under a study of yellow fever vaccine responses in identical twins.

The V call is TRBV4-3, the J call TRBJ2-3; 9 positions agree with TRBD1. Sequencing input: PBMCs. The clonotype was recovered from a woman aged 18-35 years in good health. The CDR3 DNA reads TGCGCCAGCAGCCAACGGGGACAGGGTATAGATACGCAGTATTTT. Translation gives CASSQRGQGIDTQYF.